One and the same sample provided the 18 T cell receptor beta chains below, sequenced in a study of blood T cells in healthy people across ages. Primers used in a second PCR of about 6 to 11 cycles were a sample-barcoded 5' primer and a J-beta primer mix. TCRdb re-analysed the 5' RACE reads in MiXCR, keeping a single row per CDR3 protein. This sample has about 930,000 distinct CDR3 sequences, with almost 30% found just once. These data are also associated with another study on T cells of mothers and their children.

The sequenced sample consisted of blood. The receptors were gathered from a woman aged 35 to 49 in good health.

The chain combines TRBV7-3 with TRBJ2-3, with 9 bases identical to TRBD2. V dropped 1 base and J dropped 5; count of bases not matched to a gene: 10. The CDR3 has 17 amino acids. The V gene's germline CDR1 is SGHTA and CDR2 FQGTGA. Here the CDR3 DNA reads TGTGCCAGCAGCTTAAACCCCGCGGGGGGGCGTGTAGATACGCAGTATTTT. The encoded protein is CASSLNPAGGRVDTQYF.

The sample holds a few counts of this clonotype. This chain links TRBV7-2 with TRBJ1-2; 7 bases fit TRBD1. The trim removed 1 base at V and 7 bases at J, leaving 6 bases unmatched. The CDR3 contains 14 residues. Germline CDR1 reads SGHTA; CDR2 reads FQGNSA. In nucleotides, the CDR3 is TGTGCCAGCAGCTTAGAAAGCCAGGGGGTTGGCTACACCTTC. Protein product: CASSLESQGVGYTF.

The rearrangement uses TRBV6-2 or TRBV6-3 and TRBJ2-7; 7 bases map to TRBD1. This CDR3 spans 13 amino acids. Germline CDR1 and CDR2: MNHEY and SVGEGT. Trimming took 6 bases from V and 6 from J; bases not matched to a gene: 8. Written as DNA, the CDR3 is TGTGCCAGCAGGGGGACAGAGGGCCCCGAGCAGTACTTC. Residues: CASRGTEGPEQYF.

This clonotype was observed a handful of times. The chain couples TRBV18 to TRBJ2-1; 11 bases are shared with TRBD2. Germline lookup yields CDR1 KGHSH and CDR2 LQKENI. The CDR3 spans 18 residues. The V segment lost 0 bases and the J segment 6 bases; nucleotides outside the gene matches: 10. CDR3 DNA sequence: TGTGCCAGCTCACCACCCGGGGAGACTAGCGGGGCCCGCAATGAGCAGTTCTTC. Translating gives CASSPPGETSGARNEQFF.

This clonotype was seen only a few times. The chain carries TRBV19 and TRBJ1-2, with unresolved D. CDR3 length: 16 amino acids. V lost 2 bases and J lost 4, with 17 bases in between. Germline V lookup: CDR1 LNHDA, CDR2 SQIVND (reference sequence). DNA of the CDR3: TGTGCCAGTAGTATATTCCAGGAAGAATCGTTCTATGGCTACACCTTC. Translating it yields CASSIFQEESFYGYTF.

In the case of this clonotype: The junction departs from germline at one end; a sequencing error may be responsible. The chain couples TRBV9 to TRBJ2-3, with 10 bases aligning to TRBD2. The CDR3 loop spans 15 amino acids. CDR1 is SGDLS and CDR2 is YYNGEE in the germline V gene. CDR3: CASSVSGTSADAQYF. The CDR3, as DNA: TGTGCCAGCAGCGTTAGCGGGACTAGCGCAGATGCGCAGTATTTT.

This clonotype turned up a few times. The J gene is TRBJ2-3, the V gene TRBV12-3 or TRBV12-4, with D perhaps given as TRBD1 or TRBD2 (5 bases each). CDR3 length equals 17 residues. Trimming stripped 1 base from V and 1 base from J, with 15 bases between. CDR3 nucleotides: TGTGCCAGCAGTTTAGGTGGGACGACCACTGGCACAGATACGCAGTATTTT. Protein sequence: CASSLGGTTTGTDTQYF.

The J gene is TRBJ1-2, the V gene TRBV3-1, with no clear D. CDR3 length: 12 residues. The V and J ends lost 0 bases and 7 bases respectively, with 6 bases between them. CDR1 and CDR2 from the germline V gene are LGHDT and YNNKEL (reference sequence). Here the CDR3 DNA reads TGTGCCAGCAGCCAAGATAGCGGTGGCTACACCTTC. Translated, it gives CASSQDSGGYTF.

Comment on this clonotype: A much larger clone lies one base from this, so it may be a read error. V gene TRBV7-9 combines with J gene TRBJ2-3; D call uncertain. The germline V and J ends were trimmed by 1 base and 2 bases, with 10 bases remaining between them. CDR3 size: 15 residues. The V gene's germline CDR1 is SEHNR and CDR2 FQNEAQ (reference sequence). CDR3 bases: TGTGCCAGCAGCTTAGGACGTAGCAACACAGATACGCAGTATTTT. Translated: CASSLGRSNTDTQYF. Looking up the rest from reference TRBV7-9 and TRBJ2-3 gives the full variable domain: DTGVSQNPRHKITKRGQNVTFRCDPISEHNRLYWYRQTLGQGPEFLTYFQNEAQLEKSRLLSDRFSAERPKGSFSTLEIQRTEQGDSAMYLCASSLGRSNTDTQYFGPGTRLTVL.

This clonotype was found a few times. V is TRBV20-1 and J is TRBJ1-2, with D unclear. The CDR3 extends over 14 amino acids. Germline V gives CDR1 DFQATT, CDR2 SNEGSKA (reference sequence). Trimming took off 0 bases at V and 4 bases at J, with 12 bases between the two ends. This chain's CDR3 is CSARDSRLSYGYTF. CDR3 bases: TGCAGTGCTAGAGATAGCAGGCTATCCTATGGCTACACCTTC.

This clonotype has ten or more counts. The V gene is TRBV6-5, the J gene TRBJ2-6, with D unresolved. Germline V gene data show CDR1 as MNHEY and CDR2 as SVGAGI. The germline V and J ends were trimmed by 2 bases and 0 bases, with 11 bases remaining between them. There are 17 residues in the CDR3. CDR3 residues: CASSYQNTASGANVLTF. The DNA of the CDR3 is TGTGCCAGCAGTTACCAAAATACAGCCTCTGGGGCCAACGTCCTGACTTTC.

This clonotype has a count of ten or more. The CDR3 DNA is TGCGCCAGCAGCTCCGGACTGGAAGAGACCCAGTACTTC. Its protein is CASSSGLEETQYF. The rearrangement uses TRBV5-1 and TRBJ2-5; maybe TRBD2 (5 bases). Trimming took 3 bases from V and 3 from J, leaving 9 bases between them. In germline, CDR1 is SGHRS, CDR2 YFSETQ. This CDR3 is 13 amino acids long.

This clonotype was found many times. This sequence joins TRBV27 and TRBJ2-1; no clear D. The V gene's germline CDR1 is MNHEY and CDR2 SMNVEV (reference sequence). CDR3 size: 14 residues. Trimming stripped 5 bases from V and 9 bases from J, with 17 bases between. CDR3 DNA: TGTGCCAGCAGTCCCCAGACTCGGGTTGGTGAGCAGTTCTTC. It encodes CASSPQTRVGEQFF.

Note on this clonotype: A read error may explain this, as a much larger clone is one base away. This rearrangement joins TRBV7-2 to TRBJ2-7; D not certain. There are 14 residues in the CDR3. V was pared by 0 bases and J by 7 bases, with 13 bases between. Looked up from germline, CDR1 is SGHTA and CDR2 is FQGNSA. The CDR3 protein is CASSLALEHDEQYF. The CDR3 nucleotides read TGTGCCAGCAGCTTAGCCCTAGAGCACGATGAGCAGTACTTC. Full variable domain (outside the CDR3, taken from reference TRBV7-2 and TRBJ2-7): GAGVSQSPSNKVTEKGKDVELRCDPISGHTALYWYRQSLGQGLEFLIYFQGNSAPDKSGLPSDRFSAERTGGSVSTLTIQRTQQEDSAVYLCASSLALEHDEQYFGPGTRLTVT.

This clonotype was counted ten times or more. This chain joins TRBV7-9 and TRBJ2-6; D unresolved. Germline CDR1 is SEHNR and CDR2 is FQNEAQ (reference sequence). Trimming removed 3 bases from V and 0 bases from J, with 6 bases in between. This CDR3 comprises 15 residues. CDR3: CASSFVNSGANVLTF. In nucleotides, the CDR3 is TGTGCCAGCAGCTTCGTCAACTCTGGGGCCAACGTCCTGACTTTC.

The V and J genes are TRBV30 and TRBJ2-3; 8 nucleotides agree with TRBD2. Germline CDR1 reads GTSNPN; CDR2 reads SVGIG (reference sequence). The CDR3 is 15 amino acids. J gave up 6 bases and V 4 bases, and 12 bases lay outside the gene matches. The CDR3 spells CAWNLFSGVSDTQYF. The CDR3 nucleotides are TGTGCCTGGAACCTCTTTAGCGGGGTGTCGGATACGCAGTATTTT.

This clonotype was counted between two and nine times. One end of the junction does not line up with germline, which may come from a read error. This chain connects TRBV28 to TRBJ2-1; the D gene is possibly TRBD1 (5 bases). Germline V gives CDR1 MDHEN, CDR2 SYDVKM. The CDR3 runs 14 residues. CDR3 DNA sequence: TGTGCCAGCACGACCACAGGCTCCTGCAATGAGCAGTTCTTC. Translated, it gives CASTTTGSCNEQFF.

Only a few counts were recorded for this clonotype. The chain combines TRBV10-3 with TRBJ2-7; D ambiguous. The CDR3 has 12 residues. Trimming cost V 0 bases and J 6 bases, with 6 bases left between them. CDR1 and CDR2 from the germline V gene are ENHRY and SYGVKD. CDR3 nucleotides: TGTGCCATCAGTGAGTCGACGGGCGAGCAGTACTTC. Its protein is CAISESTGEQYF.